The 21 T cell receptor beta chains below were found in one sample sequenced in a study of blood T cells in healthy people across ages. Next came a second PCR, run for about 6 to 11 cycles, which used a sample-barcoded 5' primer along with a J-beta primer mix. TCRdb re-called the 5' RACE reads with MiXCR, one entry per CDR3 protein. This table has roughly 900,000 distinct CDR3 sequences, under 35% appearing once. Sequenced sample: blood. Receptors were obtained from an elderly woman in good health.

This clonotype was counted a few times. This sequence may be a read error, since a much larger clone differs from it by one base. The V call is TRBV7-8, the J call TRBJ2-7; D call uncertain. Deletions cut 2 bases from V and 6 bases from J, with 11 bases between. The CDR3 runs 13 residues. Germline V gene data show CDR1 as SGHVS and CDR2 as FQNEAQ. The CDR3 here is CASSLSLRCEQYF. For the CDR3, the DNA is TGTGCCAGCAGCTTATCGTTACGCTGCGAGCAGTACTTC.

This clonotype was found a few times. The chain is built from TRBV27 and TRBJ1-1; D is ambiguous. The CDR3 is made up of 15 amino acids. CDR1 and CDR2 from the germline V gene are MNHEY and SMNVEV (reference sequence). V was trimmed by 0 bases and J by 1 base, leaving 9 bases between them. This CDR3 reads CASSLSIRANTEAFF. In DNA form, the CDR3 reads TGTGCCAGCAGTTTATCCATTAGGGCGAACACTGAAGCTTTCTTT.

This clonotype was seen at least ten times. This sequence may be a read error, since a much larger clone differs from it by one base. The chain carries TRBV5-1 and TRBJ2-1; 7 nucleotides line up with TRBD1. Germline V gives CDR1 SGHRS, CDR2 YFSETQ. Trimming cost V 3 bases and J 6 bases; bases outside gene matches: 6. The length of the CDR3 is 14 residues. Written as DNA, the CDR3 is TGCGCCAGCAGCTGGGAGCCAGGGGGCAATGAGCAGTTCTTC. This sequence encodes CASSWEPGGNEQFF. Based on the CDR3 plus reference TRBV5-1 and TRBJ2-1, the full variable domain is KAGVTQTPRYLIKTRGQQVTLSCSPISGHRSVSWYQQTPGQGLQFLFEYFSETQRNKGNFPGRFSGRQFSNSRSEMNVSTLELGDSALYLCASSWEPGGNEQFFGPGTRLTVL.

The table lists this clonotype with many counts. The chain carries TRBV6-1 and TRBJ2-7, with 11 bases matching TRBD2. The germline gives CDR1 MNHNS, CDR2 SASEGT. The CDR3 totals 17 residues. The ends lost 4 bases at V and 0 bases at J; junction bases unmatched: 8. The CDR3: CASSGQRLAGSSYEQYF. In DNA form, the CDR3 reads TGTGCCAGCAGTGGACAACGACTAGCGGGGAGCTCCTACGAGCAGTACTTC.

This clonotype has just a few counts. J is TRBJ2-2 and V is TRBV5-1, with 7 bases that match TRBD1. V lost 3 bases, J lost 6 bases, and 11 bases stayed unmatched. CDR1 SGHRS and CDR2 YFSETQ come from the germline V gene. CDR3 length: 16 amino acids. Here the CDR3 reads CASSSTGLAVPGELFF. Written as DNA, the CDR3 is TGCGCCAGCAGCTCGACAGGGTTGGCAGTGCCCGGGGAGCTGTTTTTT.

A word on this clonotype: A much larger clone lies one base from this, so it may be a read error. The chain couples TRBV5-5 to TRBJ2-5; D is unclear. CDR3 length equals 14 residues. From germline, CDR1 is SGHKS and CDR2 YYEKEE (reference sequence). The germline V and J ends were trimmed by 3 bases and 1 base, with 10 bases remaining between them. In nucleotides, the CDR3 is TGTGCCAGCAGCTGGTCCGCTGGCCAAGAGACCCAGTACTTC. It is translated as CASSWSAGQETQYF.

This clonotype was counted at least ten times. This chain uses TRBV7-8 with TRBJ2-5, with 7 bases matching TRBD1. Germline-derived CDR1 and CDR2 are SGHVS and FQNEAQ. The V segment lost 5 bases and the J segment 4 bases; nucleotides outside the gene matches: 10. CDR3 size: 15 residues. The CDR3 protein is CASSQREQGRETQYF. The CDR3 DNA follows: TGTGCCAGCAGCCAAAGAGAACAGGGGCGAGAGACCCAGTACTTC.

In the case of this clonotype: At one of its ends the junction is not consistent with the germline gene, which may arise from a read error. The chain couples TRBV20-1 to TRBJ2-3, with 7 nucleotides matching TRBD1. The CDR3 length is 15 residues. Germline assignment: CDR1 DFQATT and CDR2 SNEGSKA (reference sequence). DNA for the CDR3: TGCAGTGCAAGAGAGTGGGACAGCTACACAGATACGCAGTATTTT. As protein: CSAREWDSYTDTQYF.

This clonotype was seen many times. V and J are TRBV4-1 and TRBJ2-4, with D hard to call. Trimming left V 0 bases short and J 0 bases short, with 9 bases between. The germline V gene has CDR1 MGHRA and CDR2 YSYEKL. This CDR3 contains 16 residues. In DNA form, the CDR3 reads TGCGCCAGCAGCCAAGACATCGGCATAGCCAAAAACATTCAGTACTTC. Translating it yields CASSQDIGIAKNIQYF.

The V call is TRBV19, the J call TRBJ1-5; 7 bases are shared with TRBD1. Germline CDR1 LNHDA, CDR2 SQIVND (reference sequence). There are 18 residues in the CDR3. V lost 2 bases, J lost 0 bases, and 10 bases stayed unmatched. The CDR3: CASSIIRQGYYSNQPQHF. CDR3 in DNA: TGTGCCAGTAGTATAATCAGACAGGGCTATTATAGCAATCAGCCCCAGCATTTT.

As for this clonotype: A much larger clone is a single base away; this may be a read error. The rearrangement uses TRBV4-3 and TRBJ2-7; maybe TRBD2 (7 bases). Per germline, CDR1 LGHNA and CDR2 YSLEER. The length of the CDR3 is 16 residues. Trimming took off 4 bases at V and 7 bases at J, with 23 bases between the two ends. This CDR3 is CASSPLARGAGNEQYF. Here the CDR3 DNA reads TGCGCCAGCAGCCCCTTAGCCCGGGGGGCCGGGAATGAGCAGTACTTC.

This clonotype was counted ten times or more. The chain couples TRBV28 to TRBJ2-5; the match to TRBD1 covers 7 bases. The CDR3 is 15 residues long. CDR1 MDHEN and CDR2 SYDVKM come from the germline V gene. V was clipped by 7 bases and J by 5 bases; unmatched bases: 13. The CDR3 protein is CASKTGQDRSETQYF. In DNA form, the CDR3 reads TGTGCCAGCAAAACGGGGCAGGACAGGAGTGAGACCCAGTACTTC.

This chain links TRBV7-2 with TRBJ1-5; 9 positions match TRBD1. V lost 4 bases to trimming and J lost 0 bases; unmatched junction nucleotides: 4. Germline CDR1 SGHTA, CDR2 FQGNSA. The CDR3 covers 16 residues. CDR3 in amino acids: CASSSGQGYSNQPQHF. For the CDR3, the DNA is TGTGCCAGCAGCTCGGGACAGGGTTATAGCAATCAGCCCCAGCATTTT.

The gene calls are TRBV30 and TRBJ1-3, with D uncertain. With 3 bases removed from V and 0 bases from J, the gap between germline ends came to 3 bases. Looked up from germline, CDR1 is GTSNPN and CDR2 is SVGIG (reference sequence). This CDR3 has 12 residues. The CDR3, as DNA: TGTGCCTGGAGCAGCTCTGGAAACACCATATATTTT. It codes for CAWSSSGNTIYF.

This clonotype was picked up many times. The rearrangement joins TRBV14 to TRBJ2-1; D may match TRBD1 or TRBD2 (5 bases each). The V end lost 2 bases, the J end lost 10 bases, and 6 bases lay between the germline ends. Germline V CDR1 and CDR2: SGHDN, FVKESK. This CDR3 is built from 11 residues. CDR3 DNA: TGTGCCAGCAGCCAATGGGGGGAGCAGTTCTTC. It translates to CASSQWGEQFF.

The gene calls are TRBV28 and TRBJ1-2; the match to TRBD1 covers 8 bases. The CDR3 covers 13 residues. Germline trimming cut 9 bases from V and 0 bases from J; bases unmatched to any gene: 3. The germline V gene encodes CDR1 MDHEN and CDR2 SYDVKM. For the CDR3, the DNA is TGTGCCAGTACGACAGGGGCTAACTATGGCTACACCTTC. Protein sequence: CASTTGANYGYTF.

This clonotype showed up many times. The gene calls are TRBV27 and TRBJ2-5; 7 bases line up with TRBD1. This CDR3 region has 13 residues. The germline CDR1 and CDR2 sequences are MNHEY and SMNVEV (reference sequence). The V segment lost 7 bases and the J segment 0 bases; nucleotides outside the gene matches: 2. The CDR3 region has the DNA TGTGCCAGCATGGGACAGAACCAAGAGACCCAGTACTTC. It is translated as CASMGQNQETQYF.

This clonotype was recorded many times. The genes are TRBV20-1 and TRBJ2-1; TRBD1 aligns across 9 bases. CDR1 and CDR2 (germline): DFQATT, SNEGSKA (reference sequence). This CDR3 comprises 14 residues. The V gene end was trimmed by 7 bases and the J gene end by 2 bases; junction bases not matched to a gene: 6. The CDR3 DNA reads as TGCAGTGGGGGAACAGGGGGCGCCTACAATGAGCAGTTCTTC. This translates into CSGGTGGAYNEQFF.

This clonotype was picked up many times. V is TRBV13 and J is TRBJ2-1; either TRBD1 or TRBD2 may fit D (5 bases each). Germline values: CDR1 PRHDT, CDR2 FYEKMQ (reference sequence). CDR3 length: 16 residues. The V and J ends lost 1 base and 5 bases respectively, with 15 bases between them. CDR3 protein: CASSLVRGGRDNEQFF. CDR3 in DNA: TGTGCCAGCAGCTTAGTCCGGGGCGGTCGAGACAATGAGCAGTTCTTC. Using reference TRBV13 and TRBJ2-1 for the parts outside the CDR3, the full variable domain is AAGVIQSPRHLIKEKRETATLKCYPIPRHDTVYWYQQGPGQDPQFLISFYEKMQSDKGSIPDRFSAQQFSDYHSELNMSSLELGDSALYFCASSLVRGGRDNEQFFGPGTRLTVL.

This clonotype has just a few counts. This may be a read error: a much more frequent sequence differs by one nucleotide. This sequence joins TRBV9 and TRBJ2-5, with TRBD1 as a possible D gene (5 bases). CDR1 SGDLS and CDR2 YYNGEE come from the germline V gene. The CDR3 extends over 15 amino acids. CDR3 coding DNA: TGTGCCAGCAGCGTAGCTGGGGCAGGACAAGGGACCCAGTACTTC. Its protein is CASSVAGAGQGTQYF.

In this sample, this clonotype turned up many times. V gene TRBV7-2 combines with J gene TRBJ2-5; tentative D call: TRBD2 (7 bases). Germline CDR1 is SGHTA and CDR2 is FQGNSA. V shed 0 bases and J shed 4 bases, with 21 bases lying between them. CDR3 size: 18 residues. The CDR3 is CASSLAWGRGGGLETQYF. DNA of the CDR3: TGTGCCAGCAGCTTAGCTTGGGGTAGGGGGGGGGGACTAGAGACCCAGTACTTC.